A selection of T cell receptor beta chains follows, all from one sample in a study of blood T cell repertoires in COVID-19. Clones were read by immunoSEQ multiplex PCR, and TCRdb kept only the in-frame ones, dropping some. The sample holds around 50,000 clones, just under 90% seen once. The source material was peripheral blood. The source is a woman in her sixties with COVID-19, enrolled during active disease. Both conserved end residues are part of each CDR3. Each record gives: J gene, clone size, D gene, V gene, CDR3 DNA, CDR3 protein. D genes are given only for firm matches. A clone size is listed for some rows: how often the clone was seen (once, few, many), or a class if it is expanded.

TRBJ2-1,.,TRBD2,TRBV13,TGTGCCAGCAGCAAGGAGATAGCGGGCTACAATGAGCAGTTCTTC,CASSKEIAGYNEQFF
TRBJ2-1,.,TRBD2,TRBV27,TGTGCCAGCAGTCCGGGAGGTTTTGGAGACTACAATGAGCAGTTCTTC,CASSPGGFGDYNEQFF
TRBJ2-1,.,TRBD2,TRBV6-5,TGTGCCAGCAGTTACCACCGGGAGGTATACAATGAGCAGTTCTTC,CASSYHREVYNEQFF
TRBJ1-4,.,.,TRBV6-5,TGTGCCAGCAGTCTCCGACACCCTAATAATGAAAAACTGTTTTTT,CASSLRHPNNEKLFF
TRBJ1-3,.,.,TRBV5-5,TGTGCCAGCAGCAACACCGGAAACACCATATATTTT,CASSNTGNTIYF
TRBJ2-7,.,.,TRBV18,TGTGCCAGCTCACCTAGCGGCGAGCAGTACTTC,CASSPSGEQYF
TRBJ2-3,.,TRBD2,TRBV10-1,TGCGCCCGTAGCGGGGAAAAGGATACGCAGTATTTT,CARSGEKDTQYF
TRBJ1-1,once,.,TRBV27,TGTGCCAGCAGTCGGTCGAACACTGAAGCTTTCTTT,CASSRSNTEAFF
TRBJ1-2,.,TRBD1,TRBV7-9,TGTGCCAGCAGCTCGGGACAGAGCATCTATGGCTACACCTTC,CASSSGQSIYGYTF
TRBJ1-1,.,.,TRBV7-3,TGTGCCAGCAGCCCCCAGGCAGGTGAAGCTTTCTTT,CASSPQAGEAFF
TRBJ2-1,.,.,TRBV20-1,TGCAGTGCTAGGCGGGGCGATGAGCAGTTCTTC,CSARRGDEQFF
TRBJ2-3,.,.,TRBV5-1,TGCGCCAGCAGCTTGCACAGAAACACAGATACGCAGTATTTT,CASSLHRNTDTQYF
TRBJ2-7,.,TRBD2,TRBV2,TGTGCCAGCCGGACTAGCGGGACGTCCTACGAGCAGTACTTC,CASRTSGTSYEQYF
TRBJ1-2,.,.,TRBV10-3,TGTGCCATCAGTGAGGGCCCGGAGGGCGGCTACACCTTC,CAISEGPEGGYTF
TRBJ2-2,.,TRBD2,TRBV7-6,TGTGCCAGCAGCTTAGGGGCGGGAGGACCCACCGGGGAGCTGTTTTTT,CASSLGAGGPTGELFF
TRBJ2-7,.,.,TRBV11-2,TGTGCCAGCAATGGAGGGTCCGGGGGTGATTACGAGCAGTACTTC,CASNGGSGGDYEQYF
TRBJ2-1,.,TRBD1,TRBV6-6,TGTGCCAGCAGTCGGACAGGGGCCTACAATGAGCAGTTCTTC,CASSRTGAYNEQFF
TRBJ1-4,once,TRBD1,TRBV20-1,TGCAGTGCTAGTTCTGCGGGACAGGGACTTTTGAATGAAAAACTGTTTTTT,CSASSAGQGLLNEKLFF
TRBJ2-2,.,.,TRBV5-1,TGCGCCAGCAGAACAGAACTCACCGGGGAGCTGTTTTTT,CASRTELTGELFF
TRBJ1-5,.,.,TRBV6-5,TGTGCCAGCAGGAGGGATCGCAATCAGCCCCAGCATTTT,CASRRDRNQPQHF
TRBJ2-4,.,TRBD2,TRBV5-4,TGTGCCAGCAGCTTTCGGGGGGTCCAAAACATTCAGTACTTC,CASSFRGVQNIQYF
TRBJ1-2,.,.,TRBV18,TGTGCCAGCTCACCAGAGCAGGGGACTAACTATGGCTACACCTTC,CASSPEQGTNYGYTF
TRBJ1-2,.,.,TRBV11-2,TGTGCCAGCAGCTTCGGGGGGGGCGCAGGCTATGGCTACACCTTC,CASSFGGGAGYGYTF
TRBJ2-7,.,.,TRBV9,TGTGCCAGCAGCGTAGCGATGGGAGGACTATACGAGCAGTACTTC,CASSVAMGGLYEQYF
TRBJ2-4,.,TRBD2,TRBV12-3/TRBV12-4,TGTGCCAGCAGTCGAGCGGGAAAAAACATTCAGTACTTC,CASSRAGKNIQYF
TRBJ2-1,.,TRBD2,TRBV3-1/TRBV3-2,TGTGCCACCTCGACTAGCGGGTACAATGAGCAGTTCTTC,CATSTSGYNEQFF
TRBJ2-2,.,TRBD2,TRBV5-1,TGCGCCAGCAGCTTCCTAGCGGGAGCGGGCGGGGAGCTGTTTTTT,CASSFLAGAGGELFF
TRBJ2-5,.,.,TRBV6-5,TGTGCCAGCACCAGGACCCCGGAGGTGGAGACCCAGTACTTC,CASTRTPEVETQYF
TRBJ2-1,.,.,TRBV6-6,TGTGCCAGCAGTTCCGCACAGTCTGAGCAGTTCTTC,CASSSAQSEQFF
TRBJ1-2,few,TRBD1,TRBV6-5,TGTGCCAGCAGTAGAACTTGGACAGGGACCGGCTACACCTTC,CASSRTWTGTGYTF
TRBJ2-7,.,TRBD1,TRBV5-1,TGCGCCAGCAGCTTGCAGGGGGCGCGGAGAGAGCAGTACTTC,CASSLQGARREQYF
TRBJ2-1,.,TRBD2,TRBV10-3,TGTGCCATCAGTGAGTCGAGGGTGGGAGCGGGAGGGAAGAATGAGCAGTTCTTC,CAISESRVGAGGKNEQFF
TRBJ2-7,.,.,TRBV2,TGTGCCAGCACTAGGAGAAACTACGAGCAGTACTTC,CASTRRNYEQYF
TRBJ2-7,.,TRBD2,TRBV5-1,TGCGCCAGCAGCTTGACTAGCGCGAGCTCCTACGAGCAGTACTTC,CASSLTSASSYEQYF
TRBJ1-1,.,TRBD1,TRBV19,TGTGCCAGTAGTCGGGACAGGGACACTGAAGCTTTCTTT,CASSRDRDTEAFF
TRBJ1-4,.,TRBD1,TRBV12-5,TGTGCTAGTGGCTCGGGGGACAGATCTAATGAAAAACTGTTTTTT,CASGSGDRSNEKLFF
TRBJ2-5,.,.,TRBV28,TGTGCCAGCAGTTTCGGGGATCAAGAGACCCAGTACTTC,CASSFGDQETQYF
TRBJ2-1,.,.,TRBV28,TGTGCCAGCAGGGCGAGCGCCCAGCGGCAGTTCTTC,CASRASAQRQFF
TRBJ1-2,.,TRBD1,TRBV6-5,TGTGCCAGCGGAGGGACAGGCAACGACTATGGCTACACCTTC,CASGGTGNDYGYTF
TRBJ2-3,.,TRBD1,TRBV2,TGTGCCAGCAGGGTCAGGGGGAAAGATACGCAGTATTTT,CASRVRGKDTQYF
TRBJ1-2,.,TRBD1,TRBV14,TGTGCCAGCAGCCAAACAGGGGGGGAGACCTATGGCTACACCTTC,CASSQTGGETYGYTF
TRBJ1-3,.,.,TRBV7-6,TGTGCCAGCAGCTGGCAGGGTCCGTCTGGAAACACCATATATTTT,CASSWQGPSGNTIYF
TRBJ1-1,.,.,TRBV21-1,TGTGCCAGCAGCAAAGTCGGAGGGATGAACACTGAAGCTTTCTTT,CASSKVGGMNTEAFF
TRBJ2-5,.,.,TRBV19,TGTGCCAGTAGTATAGTGGGAGTAGCGGCGTACCAAGAGACCCAGTACTTC,CASSIVGVAAYQETQYF
TRBJ1-1,.,TRBD1,TRBV29-1,TGCAGTGAGGGCGAGGACAGGGCTACTTTCTTT,CSEGEDRATFF
TRBJ2-1,once,.,TRBV7-2,TGTGCCAGCAGCTTAGGATCGGGAAGAATCTACAATGAGCAGTTCTTC,CASSLGSGRIYNEQFF
TRBJ2-7,.,.,TRBV5-1,TGCGCCAGCAGCTTGGCTCCGGGAAGGGAGTACGAGCAGTACTTC,CASSLAPGREYEQYF
TRBJ1-5,.,TRBD1,TRBV19,TGTGCCAGTAGTATCGGGACAGGAAACAATCAGCCCCAGCATTTT,CASSIGTGNNQPQHF
TRBJ2-3,.,.,TRBV29-1,TGCAGCGCACTCGGCACAGATACGCAGTATTTT,CSALGTDTQYF
TRBJ1-5,.,.,TRBV28,TGTGCCAGCTGGGGAGCCAATCAGCCCCAGCATTTT,CASWGANQPQHF
TRBJ2-7,.,TRBD1,TRBV9,TGTGCCAGCAGCGTAGCCGGGACAGGGAAAGGGCAGTACTTC,CASSVAGTGKGQYF
TRBJ2-7,.,TRBD1,TRBV30,TGTGCCTGGAGTGTACAAGGGACCGGGACAGGGAATTTC,CAWSVQGTGTGNF
TRBJ2-1,.,TRBD2,TRBV19,TGTGCCAGTAGTATAGTTATTTCTAGCGGGATTGGTGAGCAGTTCTTC,CASSIVISSGIGEQFF